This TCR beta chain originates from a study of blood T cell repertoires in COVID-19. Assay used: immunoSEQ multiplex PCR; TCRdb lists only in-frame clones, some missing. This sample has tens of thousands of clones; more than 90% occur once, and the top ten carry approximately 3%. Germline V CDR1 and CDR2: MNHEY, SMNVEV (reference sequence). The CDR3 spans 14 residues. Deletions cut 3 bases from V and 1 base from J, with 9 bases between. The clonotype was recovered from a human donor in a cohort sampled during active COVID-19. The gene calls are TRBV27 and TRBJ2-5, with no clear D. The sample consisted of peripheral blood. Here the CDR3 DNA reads TGTGCCAGCAGTTTTGGCAGTCTCCAAGAGACCCAGTACTTC. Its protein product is CASSFGSLQETQYF.